This section outlines one TCR beta chain sequence together with its context. No antigen is known for it. MiXCR, run by TCRdb on the RT-PCR reads, gives a single entry per CDR3 protein. The sample lists hundreds of thousands of distinct CDR3 sequences, about 15% occurring once. The CDR3 consists of 16 residues. From germline, CDR1 is SGHVS and CDR2 FNYEAQ. V was clipped by 0 bases and J by 8 bases; unmatched bases: 10. This specimen belongs to a study of response to subunit inactivated influenza vaccine. General study points: Only a handful of new T cells, the authors suggested, are recruited with each seasonal influenza vaccination.

The sequence came from a man between 50 and 59 years old who received an inactivated influenza vaccine. Sequenced material: PBMCs from blood, taken roughly 2 weeks before vaccination. V usage is TRBV7-6 and J usage is TRBJ2-1; TRBD2 aligns across 7 bases. CDR3 nucleotide sequence: TGTGCCAGCAGCTTAGCTCCAGCGGGGTACTTGGATGAGCAGTTCTTC. As protein: CASSLAPAGYLDEQFF.